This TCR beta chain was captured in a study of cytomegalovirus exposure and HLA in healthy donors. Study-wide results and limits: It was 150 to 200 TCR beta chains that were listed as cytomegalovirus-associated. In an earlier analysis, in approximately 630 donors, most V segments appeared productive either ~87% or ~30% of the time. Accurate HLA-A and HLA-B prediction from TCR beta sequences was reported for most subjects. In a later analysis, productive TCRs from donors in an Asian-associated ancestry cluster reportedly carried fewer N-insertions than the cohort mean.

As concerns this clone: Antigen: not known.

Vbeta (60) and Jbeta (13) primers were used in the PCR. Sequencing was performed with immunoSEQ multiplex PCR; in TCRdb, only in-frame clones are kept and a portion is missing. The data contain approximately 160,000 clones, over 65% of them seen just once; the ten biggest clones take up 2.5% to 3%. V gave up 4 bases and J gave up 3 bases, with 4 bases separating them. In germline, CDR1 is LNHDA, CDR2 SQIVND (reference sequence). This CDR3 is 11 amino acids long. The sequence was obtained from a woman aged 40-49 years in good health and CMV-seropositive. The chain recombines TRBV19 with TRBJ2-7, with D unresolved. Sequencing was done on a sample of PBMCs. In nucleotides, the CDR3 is TGTGCCAGTAGTAATCACTACGAGCAGTACTTC. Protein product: CASSNHYEQYF.